The clone carrying this TCR beta chain has more than one count but fewer than ten. Its antigen is not identified. The data derive from a study of vaccination effects on CD4 cells after COVID-19. Using immunoSEQ multiplex PCR, the repertoire was profiled, and TCRdb retains in-frame clones only, with some absent. The profile covers tens of thousands of clones, with about 63% appearing a single time and approximately 10% taken by the ten largest. Prior to sequencing, the ViraFEST assay stimulated PBMC with viral peptide pools, which expanded the antigen-specific CD4+ T cells. Cultured cells yielded isolated CD4+ T cells after roughly 11 days. Nucleocapsid antibodies stayed negative before and after vaccination, showing no earlier SARS-CoV-2 infection. A few million PBMC per well received 10 IU/ml IL-2 and 8 to 10 ug/ml peptides in culture. IL-2 medium took the place of half the medium on both days 3 and 7.

CDR1 is SNHLY, CDR2 FYNNEI, per germline. V shed 8 bases and J shed 8 bases, with 12 bases lying between them. This CDR3 comprises 12 residues. The chain carries TRBV2 and TRBJ1-4; D may be TRBD1 (5 bases). The origin of this receptor is a human donor who received a COVID-19 vaccine. The sample in question was CD4+ T cells from PBMCs cultured with HCoV-NL63 spike peptides, obtained before COVID-19 vaccination. The CDR3: CASSQGREKLFF. Here the CDR3 DNA reads TGTGCCAGCTCCCAGGGCCGGGAAAAACTGTTTTTT.